The TCR beta chain described here comes from a study of a mutant IDH1 vaccine in newly diagnosed glioma. Regarding time point: week 47, end of study. What each vaccine dose contained was 300 ug of mutant IDH1 20-mer peptide, accompanied by topical imiquimod. The patients received vaccinations eight times, in weeks 1, 3, 5, 7, 11, 15, 19 and 23. The CDR3 has 11 amino acids. Germline trimming cut 3 bases from V and 14 bases from J; bases unmatched to any gene: 5. Germline V CDR1 and CDR2: SNHLY, FYNNEI. TCRdb's table, derived via immunoSEQ multiplex PCR, lists solely in-frame clones and lacks some. The repertoire holds about 12,000 clones, with around 81% as singletons. On this clone itself: Its antigen is as yet unknown.

The J gene is TRBJ2-3, the V gene TRBV2; 7 positions agree with TRBD2. The receptor's source is a woman aged 40 to 50 with glioma. Sequences were derived from PBMCs, sampled from a glioma patient whose treatment included an IDH1 peptide vaccine. The CDR3 loop reads CASSDGLGTYF. CDR3 nucleotide sequence: TGTGCCAGCAGTGACGGACTAGGAACGTATTTT. Combining the CDR3 with reference TRBV2 and TRBJ2-3 gives the whole variable domain EPEVTQTPSHQVTQMGQEVILRCVPISNHLYFYWYRQILGQKVEFLVSFYNNEISEKSEIFDDQFSVERPDGSNFTLKIRSTKLEDSAMYFCASSDGLGTYFGPGTRLTVL.